Sequencing of this T cell receptor beta chain was carried out in a study of shared clonotypes between healthy human individuals. Deep was the level at which the assay was run. What was sequenced on ten immunoSEQ deep assay plates was unsorted PBMC DNA. Sequencing was performed with immunoSEQ multiplex PCR; in TCRdb, only in-frame clones are kept and a portion is missing. Of around 530,000 clones listed, roughly four fifths were seen once; the top ten hold 12%. General study findings and limits: Investigators collected only blood, and repertoires in tissues likely differ. It was anticipated that sequencing depth would influence how many clonotypes donors shared.

This clone was seen only a few times. Its matching antigen is unknown. Sequencing used PBMCs. The clonotype originates from a woman in her 40s in good health. Some clones in this sample may be carry-over from other donors' samples.

This chain's CDR3 is CASSKEGQGPTRGYYEQYF. CDR3 DNA sequence: TGTGCCAGCAGCAAGGAAGGTCAGGGGCCGACCCGCGGATACTACGAGCAGTACTTC. The gene calls are TRBV21-1 and TRBJ2-7; TRBD1 is the table's D call, not checked against the DNA. TRBV21-1 is a pseudogene. The CDR3 has 19 residues.